Below are 5 T cell receptor beta chains sequenced from a single sample in a study of immune evolution from preneoplasia to lung adenocarcinoma. Libraries were prepared by immunoSEQ multiplex PCR; TCRdb keeps only in-frame clonotypes and omits some of them. The sample yields 5,700 or so clones, 65% to 85% seen once. The material sequenced was FFPE adjacent normal lung tissue. These receptors all come from a donor older than 65 with lung adenocarcinoma.

The CDR3 region is CASSADMAYEQYF. In DNA, the CDR3 is TGTGCCAGCAGCGCGGACATGGCCTACGAGCAGTACTTC. This chain connects TRBV6-1 to TRBJ2-7, with TRBD1 as a possible D gene (5 bases). Germline CDR1 reads MNHNS; CDR2 reads SASEGT. CDR3 length: 13 residues. Trimming took 6 bases from V and 2 from J, leaving 11 bases between them.

The chain links TRBV9 to TRBJ2-2; 7 bases map to TRBD2. V was pared by 0 bases and J by 6 bases, with 2 bases of the junction left unmatched. Per the germline V gene, CDR1 is SGDLS and CDR2 is YYNGEE. The length of the CDR3 is 14 residues. For the CDR3, the DNA is TGTGCCAGCAGCGTAGGGCGGGAGTCCGGGGAGCTGTTTTTT. Protein: CASSVGRESGELFF.

J is TRBJ1-2 and V is TRBV6-6; a possible D gene is TRBD1 (5 bases). Germline CDR1 MNHNY, CDR2 SVGAGI (reference sequence). V was clipped by 8 bases and J by 4 bases, with 17 bases between them. This CDR3 comprises 14 residues. CDR3 loop: CASGGTRGPYGYTF. The CDR3 bases are TGTGCCAGCGGGGGGACTCGCGGACCCTATGGCTACACCTTC.

The chain combines TRBV6-4 with TRBJ2-1; D possibly corresponds to TRBD2 (5 bases). The CDR3 sequence is 15 residues long. The V and J ends lost 4 bases and 6 bases respectively, with 16 bases between them. Germline loops: CDR1 MRHNA, CDR2 SNTAGT. This CDR3 reads CASSAHPPSSNEQFF. The DNA for the CDR3 is TGTGCCAGCAGTGCCCACCCGCCTAGCAGCAATGAGCAGTTCTTC.

Notes on this clone: Other DNA sequences in this sample translate to the same CDR3. V gene TRBV7-2 combines with J gene TRBJ2-2, with 16 bases matching TRBD2. The CDR3 length is 18 residues. V dropped 5 bases and J dropped 7; count of bases not matched to a gene: 10. Germline CDR1 is SGHTA and CDR2 is FQGNSA. The CDR3 loop is CASSLPGLAGGIVGELFF. CDR3 in DNA: TGTGCCAGCAGCCTGCCGGGACTAGCGGGAGGGATTGTCGGGGAGCTGTTTTTT.